The 23 T cell receptor beta chains reported below all come from one sample, sequenced in a study of cytomegalovirus exposure and HLA in healthy donors. The PCR ran on 60 Vbeta and 13 Jbeta primers. The table came from immunoSEQ multiplex PCR; TCRdb's copy has only in-frame clones and leaves some out. The sample includes roughly 130,000 clones, 61% of them seen just once. Sequenced sample: PBMCs. The receptors stem from a male donor in good health and CMV-seronegative.

A few counts support this clone. The V gene is TRBV28, the J gene TRBJ1-2, with a weak D call TRBD1 (5 bases). This CDR3 has 13 residues. The germline CDR1 and CDR2 sequences are MDHEN and SYDVKM. Deletions cut 3 bases from V and 8 bases from J, with 13 bases between. DNA of the CDR3: TGTGCCAGCAGTTTGGCCAGGGTGAGGGGCTACACCTTC. This sequence encodes CASSLARVRGYTF.

This rearrangement joins TRBV5-4 to TRBJ1-4; TRBD1 might be the D (5 bases). CDR1 SGHNT and CDR2 YYREEE come from the germline V gene (reference sequence). The V gene lost 4 bases and the J gene lost 5 bases, with 12 bases spanning the gap. CDR3 size: 14 residues. The CDR3 DNA sequence: TGTGCCAGCAGCCCCGGGACTAAGAATGAAAAACTGTTTTTT. Its translation is CASSPGTKNEKLFF.

The chain employs TRBV29-1 and TRBJ2-1; 11 bases line up with TRBD2. V gave up 4 bases and J gave up 9 bases; unmatched junction bases: 8. CDR3 length: 14 residues. Per the germline V gene, CDR1 is SQVTM and CDR2 is ANQGSEA. The CDR3 region has the DNA TGCAGCGTTGTGTCGCTAGCGGGGGGTCCTGAGCAGTTCTTC. This translates into CSVVSLAGGPEQFF.

The CDR3 nucleotides read TGTGCCAGCAGCTTTGGGGCTACCGGGGGGGCCAGCACTCCAACGCAGTATTTT. Its protein is CASSFGATGGASTPTQYF. The rearrangement uses TRBV7-3 and TRBJ2-3; 8 bases align to TRBD2. J gave up 9 bases and V 3 bases, and 20 bases lay outside the gene matches. This CDR3 has 18 amino acids. From germline, CDR1 is SGHTA and CDR2 FQGTGA.

V and J are TRBV5-4 and TRBJ1-2; 8 bases are a match to TRBD1. The junction had 7 bases not matched to a gene; V was cut back by 1 base and J by 8 bases. Germline assignment: CDR1 SGHNT and CDR2 YYREEE (reference sequence). The CDR3 totals 14 residues. CDR3 protein: CASSLYQGAAGYTF. The CDR3 DNA is TGTGCCAGCAGCTTGTATCAGGGGGCCGCAGGCTACACCTTC.

This chain connects TRBV2 to TRBJ2-3, with 8 bases fitting TRBD1. This CDR3 is 15 amino acids long. The ends lost 8 bases at V and 2 bases at J; junction bases unmatched: 9. CDR1 SNHLY and CDR2 FYNNEI come from the germline V gene. CDR3 residues: CASPKDRAYTDTQYF. The CDR3 DNA follows: TGTGCCAGCCCGAAGGACAGGGCCTACACAGATACGCAGTATTTT. The full variable domain, in which reference TRBV2 and TRBJ2-3 provide the parts outside the CDR3, is EPEVTQTPSHQVTQMGQEVILRCVPISNHLYFYWYRQILGQKVEFLVSFYNNEISEKSEIFDDQFSVERPDGSNFTLKIRSTKLEDSAMYFCASPKDRAYTDTQYFGPGTRLTVL.

The chain recombines TRBV28 with TRBJ2-5, with a tentative D call TRBD1 (5 bases). The J call is in doubt because the DNA end fits TRBJ2-7 better. Germline CDR1 and CDR2: MDHEN and SYDVKM. The CDR3 totals 15 residues. The CDR3 sequence: CASSLVGRVMAEQYF. The CDR3 bases are TGTGCCAGCAGTTTAGTAGGCAGGGTAATGGCCGAGCAGTACTTC.

The chain couples TRBV5-4 to TRBJ1-1, with 7 bases lining up with TRBD1. Germline-derived CDR1 and CDR2 are SGHNT and YYREEE (reference sequence). The CDR3 runs 16 residues. The trim removed 2 bases at V and 1 base at J, leaving 8 bases unmatched. This CDR3 is CASSLFTGAKNTEAFF. CDR3 DNA sequence: TGTGCCAGCAGCTTATTTACAGGGGCTAAGAACACTGAAGCTTTCTTT. The whole variable domain, remainder taken from reference TRBV5-4 and TRBJ1-1, is ETGVTQSPTHLIKTRGQQVTLRCSSQSGHNTVSWYQQALGQGPQFIFQYYREEENGRGNFPPRFSGLQFPNYSSELNVNALELDDSALYLCASSLFTGAKNTEAFFGQGTRLTVV.

V is TRBV6-1 and J is TRBJ1-2; TRBD1 matches 9 bases. This CDR3 is 15 amino acids long. Germline assignment: CDR1 MNHNS and CDR2 SASEGT. The J segment lost 4 bases and the V segment lost 4 bases, leaving 7 bases of the junction unmatched. Here the CDR3 reads CASSVGTGLVYGYTF. The CDR3 DNA sequence: TGTGCCAGCAGTGTGGGGACAGGGCTAGTCTATGGCTACACCTTC.

Only a few counts were recorded for this clone. The chain has TRBV30 and TRBJ2-3; TRBD1 agrees at 9 bases. CDR1 and CDR2 from the germline V gene are GTSNPN and SVGIG (reference sequence). The J segment lost 4 bases and the V segment lost 2 bases, leaving 4 bases of the junction unmatched. This CDR3 comprises 14 residues. This CDR3 reads CAWSTGGSSDTQYF. The CDR3 DNA is TGTGCCTGGAGTACAGGGGGCAGCTCAGATACGCAGTATTTT.

The V call is TRBV7-9, the J call TRBJ2-1, with 11 bases identical to TRBD2. V shed 3 bases, J shed 6 bases, and the junction held 7 bases outside the gene matches. CDR3 length equals 16 residues. Germline V gene lookup returns CDR1 SEHNR and CDR2 FQNEAQ (reference sequence). The CDR3 is CASSFYLAGGGNEQFF. CDR3 coding DNA: TGTGCCAGCAGCTTCTATCTAGCGGGGGGCGGCAATGAGCAGTTCTTC. The full variable domain, with the rest looked up from reference TRBV7-9 and TRBJ2-1, is DTGVSQNPRHKITKRGQNVTFRCDPISEHNRLYWYRQTLGQGPEFLTYFQNEAQLEKSRLLSDRFSAERPKGSFSTLEIQRTEQGDSAMYLCASSFYLAGGGNEQFFGPGTRLTVL.

CDR3 bases: TGTGCCAGCAGCTTAGACAGGACTAGAGGAGAGACCCAGTACTTC. This translates into CASSLDRTRGETQYF. V is TRBV11-2 and J is TRBJ2-5; 7 nucleotides line up with TRBD2. V trimming: 0 bases; J trimming: 4 bases; junction bases outside the gene matches: 5. Germline loops: CDR1 SGHAT, CDR2 FQNNGV. This CDR3 contains 15 residues.

This chain joins TRBV11-1 and TRBJ2-7; 7 bases agree with TRBD1. Per the germline V gene, CDR1 is SGHAT and CDR2 is FQDESV (reference sequence). The CDR3 runs to 15 residues. V dropped 5 bases and J dropped 6; count of bases not matched to a gene: 13. The DNA of the CDR3 is TGTGCCAGCAGCCCCCGCTCGACAGGGAGAAGCGAGCAGTACTTC. This sequence encodes CASSPRSTGRSEQYF. Supplemented by reference TRBV11-1 and TRBJ2-7, the full variable domain reads EAEVAQSPRYKITEKSQAVAFWCDPISGHATLYWYRQILGQGPELLVQFQDESVVDDSQLPKDRFSAERLKGVDSTLKIQPAELGDSAMYLCASSPRSTGRSEQYFGPGTRLTVT.

The chain links TRBV28 to TRBJ2-7; maybe TRBD2 (5 bases). The CDR3 extends over 13 amino acids. CDR1 is MDHEN, CDR2 SYDVKM, per germline. The CDR3 loop is CAHAGGLTYEQYF. CDR3 coding DNA: TGTGCGCACGCGGGCGGATTGACCTACGAGCAGTACTTC.

V and J are TRBV30 and TRBJ2-1, with TRBD2 identical over 7 bases. Trimming took 4 bases from V and 0 from J; bases not matched to a gene: 0. Germline V gene sequence: CDR1 GTSNPN, CDR2 SVGIG (reference sequence). The CDR3 has 13 residues. The CDR3 reads CAWTGGSYNEQFF. As DNA, the CDR3 is TGTGCCTGGACGGGGGGCTCCTACAATGAGCAGTTCTTC.

The V gene is TRBV21-1, the J gene TRBJ1-4; the table assigns TRBD1, which was not confirmed against the DNA. TRBV21-1 is given as a pseudogene. CDR3 length: 14 amino acids. CDR3: CASNPGQGDEKLFF. The CDR3 DNA follows: TGTGCCAGCAACCCGGGACAGGGAGATGAAAAACTGTTTTTT.

V gene TRBV5-4 combines with J gene TRBJ1-2; D ambiguous. The CDR3 runs to 13 residues. V lost 3 bases and J lost 4, with 10 bases in between. Germline V lookup: CDR1 SGHNT, CDR2 YYREEE (reference sequence). The CDR3 reads CASSSAVPYGYTF. DNA for the CDR3: TGTGCCAGCAGCTCGGCGGTCCCCTATGGCTACACCTTC.

The table lists this clone with a few counts. The J gene is TRBJ1-1, the V gene TRBV4-1, with D possibly being TRBD1 (6 bases). The CDR3 contains 14 residues. V was pared by 6 bases and J by 4 bases, with 15 bases between. Germline lookup yields CDR1 MGHRA and CDR2 YSYEKL. The CDR3 reads CASSRTTGSTEAFF. CDR3 bases: TGCGCCAGCAGTCGTACAACAGGGTCCACTGAAGCTTTCTTT.

This clone was counted only a few times. The genes are TRBV9 and TRBJ2-7; possible D gene TRBD1, 7 bases. The CDR3 is made up of 16 amino acids. CDR1 and CDR2 from the germline V gene are SGDLS and YYNGEE. Trimming stripped 9 bases from V and 2 bases from J, with 24 bases between. In nucleotides, the CDR3 is TGTGCCACCAAAGGACAGGACTATCTGGGGCCCTACGAGCAGTACTTC. Amino acids: CATKGQDYLGPYEQYF.

The chain is built from TRBV2 and TRBJ2-7; TRBD1 aligns across 9 bases. V shed 8 bases, J shed 5 bases, and the junction held 10 bases outside the gene matches. The CDR3 covers 14 residues. The germline V gene encodes CDR1 SNHLY and CDR2 FYNNEI. CDR3: CASCDRDREDEQYF. In DNA form, the CDR3 reads TGTGCCAGCTGCGATAGGGACAGGGAGGACGAGCAGTACTTC.

V gene TRBV7-3 combines with J gene TRBJ1-1; 10 bases map to TRBD1. CDR1 SGHTA and CDR2 FQGTGA come from the germline V gene. Unmatched junction bases numbered 5, after V lost 4 bases and J lost 3 bases. This CDR3 is built from 15 residues. The CDR3 bases are TGTGCCAGCAGCTCGACAGGGGGCGCGGACACTGAAGCTTTCTTT. Its translation: CASSSTGGADTEAFF.

This chain joins TRBV7-2 and TRBJ2-4; 7 positions agree with TRBD2. The CDR3 has 15 amino acids. The ends lost 1 base at V and 9 bases at J; junction bases unmatched: 9. Germline CDR1 and CDR2: SGHTA and FQGNSA. The CDR3 DNA follows: TGTGCCAGCAGCTTAGGAGCGAGCGGGGTGTGCATTCAGTACTTC. Translated: CASSLGASGVCIQYF. Full variable domain (remainder filled in from reference TRBV7-2 and TRBJ2-4): GAGVSQSPSNKVTEKGKDVELRCDPISGHTALYWYRQSLGQGLEFLIYFQGNSAPDKSGLPSDRFSAERTGGSVSTLTIQRTQQEDSAVYLCASSLGASGVCIQYFGAGTRLSVL.

This clone occurred a few times. V and J are TRBV5-6 and TRBJ1-2; the match to TRBD1 covers 7 bases. Germline V gene data show CDR1 as SGHDT and CDR2 as YYEEEE. The V gene end was trimmed by 2 bases and the J gene end by 4 bases; junction bases not matched to a gene: 5. The CDR3 totals 14 residues. The CDR3, as DNA: TGTGCCAGCAGCTTAACAGGGGATAGCTATGGCTACACCTTC. This encodes CASSLTGDSYGYTF.